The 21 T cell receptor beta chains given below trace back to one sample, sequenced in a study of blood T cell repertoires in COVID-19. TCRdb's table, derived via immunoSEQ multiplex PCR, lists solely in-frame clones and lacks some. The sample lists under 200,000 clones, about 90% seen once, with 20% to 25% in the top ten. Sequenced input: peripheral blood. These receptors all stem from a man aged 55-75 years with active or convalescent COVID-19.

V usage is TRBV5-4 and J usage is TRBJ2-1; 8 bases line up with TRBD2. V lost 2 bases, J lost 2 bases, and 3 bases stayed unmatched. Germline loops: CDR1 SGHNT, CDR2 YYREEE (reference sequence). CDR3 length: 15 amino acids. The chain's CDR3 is CASSFTSGTYNEQFF. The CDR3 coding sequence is TGTGCCAGCAGCTTTACTAGCGGTACCTACAATGAGCAGTTCTTC.

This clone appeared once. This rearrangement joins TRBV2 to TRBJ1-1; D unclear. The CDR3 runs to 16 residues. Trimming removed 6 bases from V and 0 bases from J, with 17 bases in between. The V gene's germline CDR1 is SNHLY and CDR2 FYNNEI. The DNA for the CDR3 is TGTGCCAGCAGCGAGACCCACGGACTCTTGAACACTGAAGCTTTCTTT. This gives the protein CASSETHGLLNTEAFF.

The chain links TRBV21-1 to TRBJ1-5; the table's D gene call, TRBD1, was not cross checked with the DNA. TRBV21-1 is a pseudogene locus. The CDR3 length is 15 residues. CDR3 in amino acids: CASSEETGPNQPQHF. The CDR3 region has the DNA TGTGCCAGCAGCGAAGAAACAGGACCCAATCAGCCCCAGCATTTT.

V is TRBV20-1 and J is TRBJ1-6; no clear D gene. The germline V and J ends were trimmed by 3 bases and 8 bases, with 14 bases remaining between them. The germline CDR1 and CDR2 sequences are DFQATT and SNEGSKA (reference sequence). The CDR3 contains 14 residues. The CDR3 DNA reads TGCAGTGCTAGTTTTGCCAGATCAGATTCACCCCTCCACTTT. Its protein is CSASFARSDSPLHF.

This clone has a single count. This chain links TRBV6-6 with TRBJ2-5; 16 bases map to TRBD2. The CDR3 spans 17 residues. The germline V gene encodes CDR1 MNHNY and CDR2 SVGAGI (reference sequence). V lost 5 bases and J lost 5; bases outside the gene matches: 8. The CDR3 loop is CASSPGLAGGVLETQYF. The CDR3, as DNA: TGTGCCAGCAGTCCGGGACTAGCGGGGGGGGTATTGGAGACCCAGTACTTC.

The CDR3 DNA follows: TGCGCCAGCAGCTTAACAGCCTCTGGAAACACCATATATTTT. Its translation: CASSLTASGNTIYF. V and J are TRBV5-1 and TRBJ1-3, with no clear D. From germline, CDR1 is SGHRS and CDR2 YFSETQ. V was trimmed by 2 bases and J by 0 bases, leaving 6 bases between them. The CDR3 is 14 residues long.

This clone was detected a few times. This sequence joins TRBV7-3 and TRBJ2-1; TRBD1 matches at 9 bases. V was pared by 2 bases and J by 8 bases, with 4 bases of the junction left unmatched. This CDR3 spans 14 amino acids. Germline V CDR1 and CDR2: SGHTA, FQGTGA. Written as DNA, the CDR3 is TGTGCCAGCAGCTTAGGGACAGGGTTCGATGAGCAGTTCTTC. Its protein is CASSLGTGFDEQFF.

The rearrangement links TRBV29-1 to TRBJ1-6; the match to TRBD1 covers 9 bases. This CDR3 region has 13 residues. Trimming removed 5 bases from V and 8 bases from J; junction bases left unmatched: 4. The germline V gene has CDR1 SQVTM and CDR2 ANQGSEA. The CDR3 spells CSVKTGGDSPLHF. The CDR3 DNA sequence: TGCAGCGTTAAGACAGGGGGAGATTCACCCCTCCACTTT.

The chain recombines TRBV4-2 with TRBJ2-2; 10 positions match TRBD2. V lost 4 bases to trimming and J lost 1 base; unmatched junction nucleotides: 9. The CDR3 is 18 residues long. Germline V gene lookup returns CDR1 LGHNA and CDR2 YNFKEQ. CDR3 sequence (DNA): TGTGCCAGCAGCCCTAGATACCTAGCGGGGGTGAACACCGGGGAGCTGTTTTTT. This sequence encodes CASSPRYLAGVNTGELFF.

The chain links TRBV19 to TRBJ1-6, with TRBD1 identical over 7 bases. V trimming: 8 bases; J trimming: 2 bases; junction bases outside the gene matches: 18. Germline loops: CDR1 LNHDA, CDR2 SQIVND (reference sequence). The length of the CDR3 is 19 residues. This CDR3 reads CASRKGSLTGSTYNSPLHF. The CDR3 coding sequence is TGTGCCAGTCGAAAAGGCTCCCTGACAGGGTCCACCTATAATTCACCCCTCCACTTT. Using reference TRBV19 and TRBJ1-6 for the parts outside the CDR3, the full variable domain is DGGITQSPKYLFRKEGQNVTLSCEQNLNHDAMYWYRQDPGQGLRLIYYSQIVNDFQKGDIAEGYSVSREKKESFPLTVTSAQKNPTAFYLCASRKGSLTGSTYNSPLHFGNGTRLTVT.

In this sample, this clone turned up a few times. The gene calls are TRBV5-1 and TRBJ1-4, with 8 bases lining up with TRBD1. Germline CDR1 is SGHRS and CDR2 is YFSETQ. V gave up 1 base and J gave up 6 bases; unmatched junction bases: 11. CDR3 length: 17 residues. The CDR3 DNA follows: TGCGCCAGCAGCTTGTCTGGATCAGGGGGCCAGGATGAAAAACTGTTTTTT. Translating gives CASSLSGSGGQDEKLFF.

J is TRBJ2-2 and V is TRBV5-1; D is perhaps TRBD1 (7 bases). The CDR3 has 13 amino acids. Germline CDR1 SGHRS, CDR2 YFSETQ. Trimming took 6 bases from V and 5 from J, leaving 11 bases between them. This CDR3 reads CASTSGGTGELFF. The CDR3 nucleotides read TGCGCCAGCACCTCAGGGGGGACCGGGGAGCTGTTTTTT.

CDR3 sequence reads: CASSKQGGAYEQYF. As DNA, the CDR3 is TGTGCCAGCAGCAAACAGGGAGGGGCCTACGAGCAGTACTTC. J is TRBJ2-7 and V is TRBV7-3, with a possible D match to TRBD2 (7 bases). This CDR3 is 14 amino acids long. Germline CDR1 SGHTA, CDR2 FQGTGA. V was pared by 5 bases and J by 2 bases, with 13 bases between.

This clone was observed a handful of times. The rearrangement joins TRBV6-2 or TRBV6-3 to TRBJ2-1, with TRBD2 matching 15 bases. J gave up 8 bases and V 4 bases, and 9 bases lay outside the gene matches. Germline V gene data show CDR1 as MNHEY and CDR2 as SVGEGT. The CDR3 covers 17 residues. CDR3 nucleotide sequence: TGTGCCAGCAGTTGGGGGACTAGCGGGGGGCCTGGCGATGAGCAGTTCTTC. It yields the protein CASSWGTSGGPGDEQFF.

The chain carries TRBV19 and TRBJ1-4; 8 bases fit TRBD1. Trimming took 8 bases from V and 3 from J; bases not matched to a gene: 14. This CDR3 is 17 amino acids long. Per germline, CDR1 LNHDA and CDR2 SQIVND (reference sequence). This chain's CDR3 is CASSDRERRYANEKLFF. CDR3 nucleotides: TGTGCCAGTTCGGACAGGGAACGAAGATATGCTAATGAAAAACTGTTTTTT.

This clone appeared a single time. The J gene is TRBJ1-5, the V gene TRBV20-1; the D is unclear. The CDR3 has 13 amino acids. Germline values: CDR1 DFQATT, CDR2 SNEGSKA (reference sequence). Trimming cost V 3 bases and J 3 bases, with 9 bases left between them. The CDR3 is CSASGGYNQPQHF. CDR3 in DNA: TGCAGTGCTAGTGGCGGATACAATCAGCCCCAGCATTTT.

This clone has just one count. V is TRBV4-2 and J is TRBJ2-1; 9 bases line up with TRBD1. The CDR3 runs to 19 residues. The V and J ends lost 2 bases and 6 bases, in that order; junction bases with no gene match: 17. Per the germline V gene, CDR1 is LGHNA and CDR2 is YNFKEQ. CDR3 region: CASSQYLPTGGDLSNEQFF. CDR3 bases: TGTGCCAGCAGCCAATATTTACCGACAGGGGGAGACCTCTCCAATGAGCAGTTCTTC.

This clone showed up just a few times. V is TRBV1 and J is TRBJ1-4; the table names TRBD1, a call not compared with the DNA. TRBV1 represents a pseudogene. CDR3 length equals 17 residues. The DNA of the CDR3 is TGCACCAGCAGCCCCCTGAGGACAGGGGACAACTCCCAAAAACTGTTTTTT. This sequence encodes CTSSPLRTGDNSQKLFF.

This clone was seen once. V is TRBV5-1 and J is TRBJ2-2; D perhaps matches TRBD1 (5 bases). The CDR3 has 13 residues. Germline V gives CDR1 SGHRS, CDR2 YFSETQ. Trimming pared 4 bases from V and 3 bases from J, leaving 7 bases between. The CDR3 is CASSLRDTGELFF. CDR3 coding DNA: TGCGCCAGCAGCCTCAGGGACACCGGGGAGCTGTTTTTT.

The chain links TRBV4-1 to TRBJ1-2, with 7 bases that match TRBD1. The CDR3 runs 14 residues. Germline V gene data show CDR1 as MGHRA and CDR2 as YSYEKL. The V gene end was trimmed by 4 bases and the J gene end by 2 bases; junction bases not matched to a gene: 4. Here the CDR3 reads CASSPKTGNYGYTF. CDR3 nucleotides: TGCGCCAGCAGCCCAAAGACAGGGAACTATGGCTACACCTTC.

Here the CDR3 DNA reads TGTGCCAGCAGTACCCTCGGTGAGCAGTTCTTC. Protein: CASSTLGEQFF. The J gene is TRBJ2-1, the V gene TRBV12-3 or TRBV12-4; D gene ambiguous. Trimming removed 5 bases from V and 9 bases from J, with 8 bases in between. There are 11 residues in the CDR3.